A single sample is the source of the 22 T cell receptor beta chains below, sequenced in a study of T cells after yellow fever vaccination. TCRdb reprocessed the 5' RACE reads with MiXCR, giving one entry per CDR3 protein. This sample has a few hundred thousand distinct CDR3 sequences, with approximately 3.8% found just once. Sequenced material: PBMCs, taken on the day of the yellow fever booster vaccination. The receptor set was obtained from a young man who received the YFV17D yellow fever vaccine.

This clonotype has a count of ten or more. J is TRBJ1-1 and V is TRBV5-1; D is undetermined. CDR1 and CDR2 (germline): SGHRS, YFSETQ. This CDR3 contains 14 residues. V dropped 5 bases and J dropped 5 bases, with 16 bases sitting between them. As DNA, the CDR3 is TGCGCCAGCAGTCAATCATGGGGAGGAACTGAAGCTTTCTTT. Translated, it gives CASSQSWGGTEAFF.

V gene TRBV28 combines with J gene TRBJ2-7; the D gene is possibly TRBD1 (6 bases). Germline loops: CDR1 MDHEN, CDR2 SYDVKM. The V and J ends lost 3 bases and 0 bases respectively, with 12 bases between them. This CDR3 spans 15 amino acids. The CDR3 DNA sequence: TGTGCCAGCAGTTTTACAGGGAAAGACTCCTACGAGCAGTACGTC. Protein product: CASSFTGKDSYEQYV.

This clonotype was seen only a few times. The rearrangement joins TRBV5-1 to TRBJ2-4, with 8 bases that match TRBD1. Looked up from germline, CDR1 is SGHRS and CDR2 is YFSETQ. This CDR3 is built from 16 residues. J gave up 2 bases and V 3 bases, and 7 bases lay outside the gene matches. The CDR3 here is CASSSTQGAPKNIQYF. CDR3 DNA sequence: TGCGCCAGCAGCTCGACCCAGGGGGCCCCCAAAAACATTCAGTACTTC. Full variable domain (remainder filled in from reference TRBV5-1 and TRBJ2-4): KAGVTQTPRYLIKTRGQQVTLSCSPISGHRSVSWYQQTPGQGLQFLFEYFSETQRNKGNFPGRFSGRQFSNSRSEMNVSTLELGDSALYLCASSSTQGAPKNIQYFGAGTRLSVL.

At least ten counts were recorded for this clonotype. The gene calls are TRBV30 and TRBJ2-2, with D possibly TRBD1 on 5 matching bases. The V gene lost 8 bases and the J gene lost 7 bases, with 14 bases spanning the gap. Germline assignment: CDR1 GTSNPN and CDR2 SVGIG (reference sequence). This CDR3 has 12 amino acids. This chain's CDR3 is CAAQALVGELFF. CDR3 DNA sequence: TGTGCCGCACAGGCGTTGGTCGGGGAGCTGTTTTTT.

This CDR3 is CASRIGQFNEQFF. The CDR3 DNA is TGTGCCAGCAGGATAGGACAGTTCAATGAGCAGTTCTTC. V is TRBV7-9 and J is TRBJ2-1; D may be TRBD1 (6 bases). Germline values: CDR1 SEHNR, CDR2 FQNEAQ (reference sequence). V was clipped by 6 bases and J by 6 bases, with 12 bases between them. There are 13 residues in the CDR3.

This clonotype has a count of ten or more. The rearrangement links TRBV9 to TRBJ2-3; D remains ambiguous. The CDR3 has 16 residues. Germline lookup yields CDR1 SGDLS and CDR2 YYNGEE. Trimming took off 0 bases at V and 7 bases at J, with 18 bases between the two ends. In DNA form, the CDR3 reads TGTGCCAGCAGCGTAGCCCCCTCGTCGCGTCACCATACGCAGTATTTT. It codes for CASSVAPSSRHHTQYF.

This clonotype has more than one count but fewer than ten. J is TRBJ1-1 and V is TRBV4-1; D remains ambiguous. Trimming pared 3 bases from V and 1 base from J, leaving 6 bases between. Germline assignment: CDR1 MGHRA and CDR2 YSYEKL. This CDR3 contains 13 residues. CDR3 sequence reads: CASSHNRNTEAFF. CDR3 nucleotide sequence: TGCGCCAGCAGCCACAATCGGAACACTGAAGCTTTCTTT.

This clonotype was counted many times. The rearrangement joins TRBV4-3 to TRBJ2-7, with 8 bases aligning to TRBD2. In germline, CDR1 is LGHNA, CDR2 YSLEER. This CDR3 is built from 16 residues. J lost 5 bases, V lost 3 bases, and 12 bases had no gene match. DNA for the CDR3: TGCGCCAGCAGCCAGCGGAGTAGCGGGGAGGGGAACGAGCAGTACTTC. Its protein is CASSQRSSGEGNEQYF.

The V call is TRBV4-1, the J call TRBJ1-4; D unclear. V lost 2 bases, J lost 5 bases, and 18 bases lay in between. Germline CDR1 is MGHRA and CDR2 is YSYEKL. The CDR3 has 17 residues. The CDR3 nucleotides are TGCGCCAGCAGCCAACGACCGCGGGTCCAGACCAATGAAAAACTGTTTTTT. Residues: CASSQRPRVQTNEKLFF.

In this sample, this clonotype turned up many times. This rearrangement joins TRBV5-1 to TRBJ2-3; TRBD1 matches 7 bases. This CDR3 is 14 amino acids long. V shed 4 bases and J 2 bases; nucleotides not matched to a gene: 4. The germline CDR1 and CDR2 sequences are SGHRS and YFSETQ. The CDR3 nucleotides read TGCGCCAGCAGCCCGGGACAGCCCACAGATACGCAGTATTTT. Protein sequence: CASSPGQPTDTQYF.

There are many counts of this clonotype. The genes are TRBV4-1 and TRBJ2-3; D is uncertain. This CDR3 has 16 residues. Deletions cut 2 bases from V and 7 bases from J, with 19 bases between. Germline loops: CDR1 MGHRA, CDR2 YSYEKL. The DNA of the CDR3 is TGCGCCAGCAGCCAACTCCTCTTCCGACGGCACAATACGCAGTATTTT. Encoded protein: CASSQLLFRRHNTQYF.

This clonotype was detected many times. The rearrangement links TRBV5-1 to TRBJ2-7; D is unresolved. Per the germline V gene, CDR1 is SGHRS and CDR2 is YFSETQ. This CDR3 region has 13 residues. Between the trimmed V and J ends, which lost 3 bases and 1 base, there was a span of 8 bases. CDR3 sequence: CASSSGLSYEQYF. CDR3 coding DNA: TGCGCCAGCAGCTCCGGATTGTCCTACGAGCAGTACTTC.

The chain is built from TRBV24-1 and TRBJ1-6, with D possibly matching TRBD1 (6 bases). CDR1 is KGHDR and CDR2 is SFDVKD in the germline V gene. CDR3 length equals 15 residues. Trimming stripped 9 bases from V and 10 bases from J, with 21 bases between. CDR3 sequence: CATAAKNRVGSPLHF. The CDR3 DNA sequence: TGTGCCACCGCGGCCAAGAACAGGGTTGGGTCACCCCTCCACTTT.

This clonotype occurred a few times. The chain has TRBV12-3 or TRBV12-4 and TRBJ1-2; no clear D. The CDR3 extends over 8 amino acids. V shed 5 bases and J shed 14 bases, with 6 bases lying between them. In DNA, the CDR3 is TGTGCCAGCAGTCCCGAGACCTTC. It specifies CASSPETF.

This clonotype appeared a few times. The chain employs TRBV18 and TRBJ2-2; tentative D call: TRBD2 (5 bases). Per germline, CDR1 KGHSH and CDR2 LQKENI. Trimming took off 2 bases at V and 0 bases at J, with 10 bases between the two ends. CDR3 length: 16 residues. The CDR3 here is CASSPTGITNTGELFF. The CDR3, as DNA: TGTGCCAGCTCACCAACGGGAATCACGAACACCGGGGAGCTGTTTTTT.

This clonotype has a count of ten or more. The chain recombines TRBV12-3 or TRBV12-4 with TRBJ1-4; 7 nucleotides match TRBD1. Unmatched junction bases numbered 7, after V lost 5 bases and J lost 1 base. The CDR3 extends over 16 amino acids. The DNA for the CDR3 is TGTGCCAGCAGTCCCGGGACAGTTGAAACTAATGAAAAACTGTTTTTT. Translating it yields CASSPGTVETNEKLFF.

This clonotype was seen ten or more times. The chain recombines TRBV18 with TRBJ2-5, with D uncertain. Germline CDR1 KGHSH, CDR2 LQKENI. Deletions cut 6 bases from V and 2 bases from J, with 13 bases between. The CDR3 extends over 14 amino acids. The CDR3 here is CASSPTGRQETQYF. The CDR3 nucleotides are TGTGCCAGCTCCCCGACCGGACGTCAAGAGACCCAGTACTTC.

The chain couples TRBV20-1 to TRBJ1-1; D is unclear. Per the germline V gene, CDR1 is DFQATT and CDR2 is SNEGSKA (reference sequence). V lost 5 bases, J lost 4 bases, and 14 bases lay in between. The CDR3 has 13 amino acids. The CDR3 spells CSASPGVPTEAFF. The CDR3 DNA sequence: TGCAGTGCTTCACCCGGGGTACCCACTGAAGCTTTCTTT.

The chain employs TRBV5-1 and TRBJ2-3; no definite D call. Germline values: CDR1 SGHRS, CDR2 YFSETQ. The CDR3 spans 14 residues. V was clipped by 0 bases and J by 4 bases, with 9 bases between them. This CDR3 is CASSLVGIPDTQYF. For the CDR3, the DNA is TGCGCCAGCAGCTTGGTGGGAATACCAGATACGCAGTATTTT.

This clonotype was counted ten times or more. The V call is TRBV5-1, the J call TRBJ2-3; 15 bases line up with TRBD2. The CDR3 runs to 16 residues. Germline V gives CDR1 SGHRS, CDR2 YFSETQ. The junction had 1 base not matched to a gene; V was cut back by 2 bases and J by 3 bases. CDR3 residues: CASSFGTSGGTDTQYF. In nucleotides, the CDR3 is TGCGCCAGCAGCTTCGGGACTAGCGGGGGGACAGATACGCAGTATTTT.

The genes are TRBV12-3 or TRBV12-4 and TRBJ2-2, with D possibly being TRBD1 (6 bases). Trimming took off 8 bases at V and 1 base at J, with 11 bases between the two ends. The CDR3 contains 14 residues. The CDR3 here is CASFRTVNTGELFF. DNA for the CDR3: TGTGCCAGCTTCCGGACAGTGAACACCGGGGAGCTGTTTTTT.

This sequence joins TRBV18 and TRBJ2-7, with TRBD1 matching over 9 bases. The CDR3 runs to 13 residues. Per germline, CDR1 KGHSH and CDR2 LQKENI. V gave up 2 bases and J gave up 9 bases; unmatched junction bases: 5. CDR3 bases: TGTGCCAGCTCACCAGGGACAGGGAGCGGGCAGTACGTC. This encodes CASSPGTGSGQYV.